This T cell receptor (beta chain) was recorded in a study of technical replicates of blood from a few donors. The repertoire was sequenced with immunoSEQ multiplex PCR; TCRdb's copy has only in-frame clones and lacks some. In the table there are just over 60,000 clones, around 87% of which are singletons. Sequenced material: PBMCs. This clonotype was obtained from a human donor in good health. Some clones in this sample may be carry-over from other donors' samples.

CDR3 sequence (DNA): TGTGCCAGCAGCTTCTCCGGGGGGAAGGCAGATACGCAGTATTTT. Its translation: CASSFSGGKADTQYF. The chain links TRBV7-8 to TRBJ2-3; 7 nucleotides agree with TRBD2. V gave up 3 bases and J gave up 4 bases; unmatched junction bases: 7. The CDR3 loop spans 15 amino acids. CDR1 is SGHVS, CDR2 FQNEAQ, per germline.